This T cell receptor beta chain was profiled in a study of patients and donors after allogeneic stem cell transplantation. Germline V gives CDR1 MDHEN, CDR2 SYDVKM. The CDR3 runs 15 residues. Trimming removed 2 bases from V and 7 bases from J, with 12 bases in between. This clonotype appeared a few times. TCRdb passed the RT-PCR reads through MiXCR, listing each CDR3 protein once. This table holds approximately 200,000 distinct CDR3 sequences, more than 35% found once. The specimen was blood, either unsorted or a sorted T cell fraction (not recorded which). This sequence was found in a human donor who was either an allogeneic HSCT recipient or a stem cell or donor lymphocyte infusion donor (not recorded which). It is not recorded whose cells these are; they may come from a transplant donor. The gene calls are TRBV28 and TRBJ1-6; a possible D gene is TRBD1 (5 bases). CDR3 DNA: TGTGCCAGCAGTTTAATATCTGGGGACAATTCACCCCTCCACTTT. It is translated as CASSLISGDNSPLHF.